This is a list of T cell receptor beta chains from one sample in a study. TCRdb called the RT-PCR reads again in MiXCR, with one record for every CDR3 protein. The sample has about 680,000 distinct CDR3 sequences, 12% to 15% seen once. Specimen: memory CD4+ T cells from blood. These receptors were obtained from a female donor in good health, serving as a healthy control. The CDR3 runs from the conserved cysteine through the conserved F or W. A D gene is named only where the DNA matches it firmly. Clone size is shown for a subset of rows, as once, few, many or a class of expanded clone.

TRBJ1-6,.,.,TRBV20-1,TGCAGTGCATCCGGCGAGGAGTTCTCCTATAATTCACCCCTCCACTTT,CSASGEEFSYNSPLHF
TRBJ2-7,.,.,TRBV25-1,TGTGCCAGCAGTGGGGCTGGCTCCTACGAGCAGTACTTC,CASSGAGSYEQYF
TRBJ2-5,TRBD2,.,TRBV7-9,TGTGCCAGCAGCTTTGGCGGGAGTGGGCAAGAGACCCAGTACTTC,CASSFGGSGQETQYF
TRBJ2-1,.,.,TRBV7-3,TGTGCCAGCAGCTTAAAGCCTTCTCCCCCCTACAATGAGCAGTTCTTC,CASSLKPSPPYNEQFF
TRBJ1-3,TRBD1,few,TRBV5-1,TGCGCCAGCAGCACGGACAGGGTGGCTGCTGGAAACACCATATATTTT,CASSTDRVAAGNTIYF
TRBJ2-5,.,.,TRBV15,TGTGCCACCAGCGGGGGGACAGCCCCCAGCGGGGAGACCCAGTACTTC,CATSGGTAPSGETQYF
TRBJ2-1,TRBD2,.,TRBV5-1,TGCGCCAGCAGCCCCGGACTAGCGGGAGGAAGGGGTGAGCAGTTCTTC,CASSPGLAGGRGEQFF
TRBJ2-7,.,few,TRBV27,TGTGCCAGCAGTCCACGGTATGGCGAGCAGTACTTC,CASSPRYGEQYF
TRBJ2-1,TRBD1,few,TRBV9,TGTGCCAGCAGCCCGACGGGTAGGGGGCGTGTAAATGAGCAGTTCTTC,CASSPTGRGRVNEQFF
TRBJ2-7,.,few,TRBV6-6,TGTGCCAGCACTCCAGCCGGGGGCTACGAGCAGTACTTC,CASTPAGGYEQYF